This is a list of T cell receptor beta chains from one sample in a study of graft-versus-host responses after intestinal transplantation. These receptors' antigens are unknown. The assay was immunoSEQ multiplex PCR, and TCRdb's table has in-frame clones only and misses some. The sample includes nearly 90,000 clones, roughly 80% of them seen just once. The starting material was unstimulated CD8+ T cells sorted from spleen or lymph node cells, obtained before intestinal transplant. These receptors were taken from a human donor who received an intestinal transplant. Both conserved end residues are part of each CDR3.

J,V,length,CDR3
TRBJ1-3,TRBV5-4,16,CASSLDRAASGNTIYF
TRBJ2-1,TRBV9,16,CASSVATLAGGQKQFF
TRBJ1-1,TRBV2,13,CASGMVPDTEAFF
TRBJ2-1,TRBV7-9,14,CASSLGRGSNEQFF
TRBJ1-2,TRBV19,17,CASSPGPSLIVLSGYTF
TRBJ2-5,TRBV29-1,14,CSVENGTAQETQYF
TRBJ2-5,TRBV27,14,CASSPGTREETQYF
TRBJ2-2,TRBV5-6,13,CADDRFNTGELFF
TRBJ1-5,TRBV6-1,15,CASTWDSDSNQPQHF
TRBJ2-5,TRBV28,19,CARSLVIQGGVQVQETQYF
TRBJ2-5,TRBV28,16,CASSPGLAGVAETQYF
TRBJ1-1,TRBV27,13,CASSSGLNTEAFF
TRBJ2-5,TRBV27,16,CASGAPGLAFQETQYF
TRBJ1-5,TRBV2,14,CASQDRAANQPQHF
TRBJ2-5,TRBV6-5,15,CASSYSRTGDETQYF
TRBJ2-5,TRBV6-6,16,CASSPVAGGYQETQYF
TRBJ2-5,TRBV7-9,14,CASSSGQGQETQYF
TRBJ1-1,TRBV7-3,15,CASSLTGNLNTEAFF
TRBJ1-5,TRBV9,17,CASSVVNRGPWNQPQHF
TRBJ2-1,TRBV15,18,CATSRDRFGTSGYNEQFF
TRBJ1-5,TRBV19,13,CASRLDRAQPQHF
TRBJ2-7,TRBV2,14,CATGSTGLSYEQYF
TRBJ2-2,TRBV21-1,15,CASSLRDRNTGELFF
TRBJ2-7,TRBV16,15,CASSQSYGPGLWQYF
TRBJ1-6,TRBV9,17,CASSQGGGSSYNSPLHF
TRBJ2-2,TRBV27,15,CASSLSVVGTGELFF
TRBJ2-1,TRBV7-9,15,CASSTLGQIYNEQFF
TRBJ1-4,TRBV6-5,15,CASSPGLATNEKLFF
TRBJ2-5,TRBV9,14,CASSVWGDQETQYF
TRBJ1-2,TRBV13,17,CASSPGPPGDSAEGYTF